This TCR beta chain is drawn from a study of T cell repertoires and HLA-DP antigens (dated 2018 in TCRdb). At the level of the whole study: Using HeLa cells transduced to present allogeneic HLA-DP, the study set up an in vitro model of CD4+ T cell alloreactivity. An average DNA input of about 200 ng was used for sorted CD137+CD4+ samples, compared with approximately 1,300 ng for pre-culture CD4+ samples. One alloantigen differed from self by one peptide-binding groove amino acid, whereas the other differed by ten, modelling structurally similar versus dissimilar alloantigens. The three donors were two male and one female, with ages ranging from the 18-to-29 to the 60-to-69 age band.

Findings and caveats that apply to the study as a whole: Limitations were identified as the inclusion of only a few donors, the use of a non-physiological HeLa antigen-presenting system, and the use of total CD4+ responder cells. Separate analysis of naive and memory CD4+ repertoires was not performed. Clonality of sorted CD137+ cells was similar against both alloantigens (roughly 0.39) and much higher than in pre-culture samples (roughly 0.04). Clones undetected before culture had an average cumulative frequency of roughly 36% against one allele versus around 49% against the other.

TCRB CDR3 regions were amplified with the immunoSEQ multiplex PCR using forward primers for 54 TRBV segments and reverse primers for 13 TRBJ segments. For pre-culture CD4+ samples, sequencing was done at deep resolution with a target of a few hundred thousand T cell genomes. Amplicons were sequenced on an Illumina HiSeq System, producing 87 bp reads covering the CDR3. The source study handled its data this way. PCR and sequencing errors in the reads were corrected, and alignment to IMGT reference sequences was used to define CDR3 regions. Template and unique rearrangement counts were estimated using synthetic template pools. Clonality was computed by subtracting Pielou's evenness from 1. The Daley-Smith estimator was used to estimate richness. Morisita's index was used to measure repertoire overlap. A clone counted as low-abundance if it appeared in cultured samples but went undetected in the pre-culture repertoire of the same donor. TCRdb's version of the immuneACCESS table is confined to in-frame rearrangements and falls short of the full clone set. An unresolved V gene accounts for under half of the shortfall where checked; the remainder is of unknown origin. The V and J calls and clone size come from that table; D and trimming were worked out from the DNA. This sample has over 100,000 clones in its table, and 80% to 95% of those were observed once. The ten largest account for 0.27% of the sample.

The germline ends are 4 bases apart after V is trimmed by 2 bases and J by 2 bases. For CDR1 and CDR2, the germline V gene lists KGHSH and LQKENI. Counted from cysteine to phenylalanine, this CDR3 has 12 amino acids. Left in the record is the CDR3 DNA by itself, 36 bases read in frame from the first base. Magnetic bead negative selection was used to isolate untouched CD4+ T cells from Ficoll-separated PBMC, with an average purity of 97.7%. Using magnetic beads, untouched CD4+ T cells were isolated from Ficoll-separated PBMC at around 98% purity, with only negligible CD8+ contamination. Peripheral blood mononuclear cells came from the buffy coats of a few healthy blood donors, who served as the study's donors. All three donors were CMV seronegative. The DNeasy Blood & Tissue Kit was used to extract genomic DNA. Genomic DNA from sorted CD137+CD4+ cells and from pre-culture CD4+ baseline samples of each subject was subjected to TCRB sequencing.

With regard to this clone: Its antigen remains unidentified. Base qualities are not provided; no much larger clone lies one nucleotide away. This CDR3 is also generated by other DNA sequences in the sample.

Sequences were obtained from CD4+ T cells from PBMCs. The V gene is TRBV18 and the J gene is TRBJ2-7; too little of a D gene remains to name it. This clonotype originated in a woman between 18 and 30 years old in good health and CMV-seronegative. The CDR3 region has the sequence CASSPSAYEQYF. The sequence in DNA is TGTGCCAGCTCACCATCGGCCTACGAGCAGTACTTC.